This entry describes one T cell receptor beta chain. This receptor's antigen is unknown. One base away lies a much larger clone, so this may be a sequencing read error. Each patient had bone marrow sampled at the time of active disease. Bone marrow mononuclear cells were isolated by Ficoll-Hypaque density gradient centrifugation. Myeloma plasma cells were removed and CD138-negative cells were obtained by negative selection following labeling with CD138 magnetic microbeads on a MACS separator. The purity of the isolated cells was checked by flow cytometry with CD138 antibodies on an Attune NxT. TRIzol reagent was used to extract total RNA, and a NanoDrop spectrophotometer was used to quantify the extracted RNA. For each patient, paired RNA-seq and IR-seq were run on the CD138-negative bone marrow sample from that patient. TCR libraries were built from approximately 400 ng RNA with the Immunoverse kit, using molecular barcoded adaptors covering alpha/delta and beta/gamma chains. TCR library preparation was performed with the same RNA that was used for transcriptome sequencing. TCR libraries were sequenced on an Illumina HiSeq 4000 with 2 x 150 cycles. As for the original processing: MiXCR aligned TCR reads to human V, D, J and C references and assembled the aligned reads into CDR3 clonotypes, with quality filtering and error correction included. The tcR package in R was used to analyze clonotype counts and gene usage diversity. Raw mapping reads were checked after the RNA-seq reads had been mapped by STAR aligner version 2.5.3a onto the human GRCh37 genome. IR-seq fastq files were randomly downsampled with Seqtk 1.3 to test the effect of sequencing depth on detected clonotypes. TCRdb reworked the public reads: Q25 trimming with fastp, MiXCR clone assembly, productive beta chains retained. Each entry is one CDR3 protein sequence, shown with its most common DNA and genes. TCRdb's processing, not the authors', yielded these V and J calls. The sample yields about 24,000 distinct CDR3 sequences; 22% were counted once. Jointly, the top ten make up about 51% of the sample.

The sample comes from a study of read filtering for tumor transcriptome and immune sequencing (dated by TCRdb to about 2020). In the study overall: Of the patients in the cohort, approximately 16 were male and fewer than 15 were female, and their mean age was roughly 68 years, with a range of about 47 to 80. By revised international staging, 8 or 9 patients were R-ISS I, 16 were R-ISS II and roughly seven were R-ISS III. After DNase treatment, whole-transcriptome libraries were prepared with the TruSeq RNA Access Library Prep Kit. Per sample, about 4.05 to 11 million TCR-region mapped reads were obtained with IR-seq, compared with only 85 to 1273 with RNA-seq. Using the same bone marrow samples, the study compared TCR repertoires obtained by targeted immune repertoire sequencing with those obtained by bulk whole-transcriptome sequencing. One of the main goals was to work out a read-filtering strategy for immune repertoire data, in particular whether clonotypes backed by only a single read should be removed. Beyond this particular receptor, the publication reports: Single-read clonotypes made up 80% to 85% of clonotypes but 3% to 3.5% of total reads in IR-seq, and 70% to 75% of clonotypes and 40% to 45% of reads in RNA-seq. Rather than purified T cells, the sorted CD138-negative fraction was a mixed bone marrow immune population. Compared with RNA-seq, IR-seq captured clonotypes at much greater depth and more reliably, and a smaller IR-seq throughput was enough to identify most of the shared clonotypes. When single-read clonotypes were removed, the proportions of shared clonotypes in IR-seq and RNA-seq correlated more strongly.

The germline V gene provides CDR1 SGHRS and CDR2 YFSETQ. The CDR3 spans 15 residues, from the cysteine through the phenylalanine. Only the CDR3 portion is preserved as DNA: 45 bases, with reading frame beginning at the first base. The clonotype originates from a donor at least 40 years old with multiple myeloma. The sequenced sample consisted of a population of CD138-negative cells sorted from bone marrow. In the paper's terms, the cell subset or site label means: bone marrow mononuclear cells depleted of CD138+ plasma/myeloma cells by negative magnetic selection. This chain is built from TRBV5-1 and TRBJ2-5, and TRBD1 may be the D gene, going by 5 matching bases. The nucleotide sequence is given as TGCGTCAGCAGCTTGGCGACCAGGGCAGGAGAGACCCAGTACTTC. It codes for CVSSLATRAGETQYF.